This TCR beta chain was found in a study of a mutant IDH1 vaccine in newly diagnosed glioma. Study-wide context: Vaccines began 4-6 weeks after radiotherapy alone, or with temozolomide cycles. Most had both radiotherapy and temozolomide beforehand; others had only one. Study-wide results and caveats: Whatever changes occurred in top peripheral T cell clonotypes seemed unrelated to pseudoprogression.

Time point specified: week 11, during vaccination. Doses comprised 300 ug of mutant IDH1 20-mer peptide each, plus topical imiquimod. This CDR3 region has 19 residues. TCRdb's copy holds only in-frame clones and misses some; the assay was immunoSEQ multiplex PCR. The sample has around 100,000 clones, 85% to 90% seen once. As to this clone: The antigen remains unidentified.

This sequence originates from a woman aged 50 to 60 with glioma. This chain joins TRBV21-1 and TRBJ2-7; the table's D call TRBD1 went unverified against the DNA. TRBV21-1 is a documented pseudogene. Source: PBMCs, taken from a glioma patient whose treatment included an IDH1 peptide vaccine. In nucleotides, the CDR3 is TGTGCCAGCAGCAATGAAAAAGTTGAGACAGGGCCATTTCGATCCGAGCAGTACTTC. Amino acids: CASSNEKVETGPFRSEQYF.